This T cell receptor (beta chain) derives from a study of CD8 T cells in Susac syndrome. V lost 1 base to trimming and J lost 5 bases; unmatched junction nucleotides: 31. The germline CDR1 and CDR2 sequences are SGHAT and FQDESV (reference sequence). The CDR3 loop spans 23 amino acids. About 0.5 to 1 ug RNA was reverse transcribed with random hexamers. TCRdb re-called the immunoSEQ multiplex PCR reads through MiXCR, storing one row per CDR3 protein. This sample yields under 200,000 distinct CDR3 sequences, of which 95% are seen a single time; roughly 0.1% belongs to the top ten. The chain joins TRBV11-1 to TRBJ2-5; the match to TRBD2 covers 7 bases. This TCR was recovered from a human donor in good health. Sequencing was done on a sample of CD4+ T cells from PBMCs. The CDR3 coding sequence is TGTGCCAGCAGCTTAGTCCGGGATTATGACCTGGGCCCTAGCGGTAGGATATCTGAGACCCAGTACTTC. Its translation is CASSLVRDYDLGPSGRISETQYF.